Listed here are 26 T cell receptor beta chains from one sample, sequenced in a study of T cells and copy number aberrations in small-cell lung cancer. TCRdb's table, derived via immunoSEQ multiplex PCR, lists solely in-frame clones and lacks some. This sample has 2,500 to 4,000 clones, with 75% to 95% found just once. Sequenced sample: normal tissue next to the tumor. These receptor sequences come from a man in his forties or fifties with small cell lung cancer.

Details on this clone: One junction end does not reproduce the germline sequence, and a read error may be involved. The DNA for the CDR3 is TGTGCCAGCAGTCTGCCTCCCGAACGGTCACCTCTCCACTTT. Its translation is CASSLPPERSPLHF. V gene TRBV25-1 combines with J gene TRBJ1-6; D is ambiguous. CDR1 and CDR2 from the germline V gene are MGHDK and SYGVNS. This CDR3 contains 14 residues.

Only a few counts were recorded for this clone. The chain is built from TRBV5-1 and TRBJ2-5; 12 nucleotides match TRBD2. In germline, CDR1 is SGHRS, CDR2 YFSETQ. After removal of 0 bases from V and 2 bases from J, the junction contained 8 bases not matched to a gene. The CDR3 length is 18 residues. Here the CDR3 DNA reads TGCGCCAGCAGCTTGGCCCCGGGACTAGCGGGCGTTCAAGAGACCCAGTACTTC. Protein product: CASSLAPGLAGVQETQYF. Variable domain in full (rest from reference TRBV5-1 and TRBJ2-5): KAGVTQTPRYLIKTRGQQVTLSCSPISGHRSVSWYQQTPGQGLQFLFEYFSETQRNKGNFPGRFSGRQFSNSRSEMNVSTLELGDSALYLCASSLAPGLAGVQETQYFGPGTRLLVL.

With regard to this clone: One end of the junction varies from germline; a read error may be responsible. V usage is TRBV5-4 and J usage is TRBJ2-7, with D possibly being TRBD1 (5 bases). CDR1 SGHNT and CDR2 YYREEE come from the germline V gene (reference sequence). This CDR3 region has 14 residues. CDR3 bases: TGTGCCAGCAGTTTGGGGCAGAAAAACTACGAGCAGTACTTC. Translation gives CASSLGQKNYEQYF. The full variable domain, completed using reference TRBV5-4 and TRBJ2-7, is ETGVTQSPTHLIKTRGQQVTLRCSSQSGHNTVSWYQQALGQGPQFIFQYYREEENGRGNFPPRFSGLQFPNYSSELNVNALELDDSALYLCASSLGQKNYEQYFGPGTRLTVT.

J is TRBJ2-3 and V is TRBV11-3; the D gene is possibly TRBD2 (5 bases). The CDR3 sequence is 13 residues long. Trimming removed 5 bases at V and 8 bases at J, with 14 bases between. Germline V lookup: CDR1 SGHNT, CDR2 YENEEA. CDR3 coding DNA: TGTGCCAGCAGCGGCAATAATGAGGGTACGCAGTATTTT. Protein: CASSGNNEGTQYF.

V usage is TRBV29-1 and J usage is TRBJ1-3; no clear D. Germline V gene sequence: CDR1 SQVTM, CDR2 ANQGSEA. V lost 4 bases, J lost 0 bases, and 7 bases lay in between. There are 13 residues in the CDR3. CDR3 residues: CSVVMGSGNTIYF. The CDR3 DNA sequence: TGCAGCGTTGTGATGGGCTCTGGAAACACCATATATTTT.

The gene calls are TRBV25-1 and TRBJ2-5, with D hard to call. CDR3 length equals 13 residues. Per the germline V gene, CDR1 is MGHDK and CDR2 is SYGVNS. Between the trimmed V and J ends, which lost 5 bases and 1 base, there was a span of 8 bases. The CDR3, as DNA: TGTGCCAGCAGTACCGGCGGCCAAGAGACCCAGTACTTC. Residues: CASSTGGQETQYF.

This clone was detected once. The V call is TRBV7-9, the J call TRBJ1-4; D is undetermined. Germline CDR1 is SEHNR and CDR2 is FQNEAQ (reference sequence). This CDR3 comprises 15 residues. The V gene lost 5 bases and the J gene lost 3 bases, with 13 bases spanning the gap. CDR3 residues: CASSPLGSPNEKLFF. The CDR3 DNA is TGTGCCAGCAGCCCCCTAGGTAGCCCTAATGAAAAACTGTTTTTT.

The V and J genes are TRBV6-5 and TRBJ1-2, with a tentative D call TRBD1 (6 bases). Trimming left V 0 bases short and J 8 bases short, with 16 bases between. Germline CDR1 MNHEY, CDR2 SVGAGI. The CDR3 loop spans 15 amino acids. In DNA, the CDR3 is TGTGCCAGCAGTTACTCCGGAGAGGGGGTGAGGGGCTACACCTTC. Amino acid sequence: CASSYSGEGVRGYTF.

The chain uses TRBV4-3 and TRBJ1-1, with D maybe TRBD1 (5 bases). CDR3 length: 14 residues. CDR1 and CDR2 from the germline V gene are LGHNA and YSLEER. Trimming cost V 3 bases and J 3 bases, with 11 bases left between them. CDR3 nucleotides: TGCGCCAGCAGCCAGGGGACGTGGGACACTGAAGCTTTCTTT. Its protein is CASSQGTWDTEAFF.

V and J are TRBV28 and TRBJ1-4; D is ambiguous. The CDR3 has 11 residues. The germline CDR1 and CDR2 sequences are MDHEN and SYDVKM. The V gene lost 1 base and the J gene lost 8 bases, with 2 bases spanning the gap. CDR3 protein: CASSLSEKLFF. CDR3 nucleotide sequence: TGTGCCAGCAGTTTATCCGAAAAACTGTTTTTT.

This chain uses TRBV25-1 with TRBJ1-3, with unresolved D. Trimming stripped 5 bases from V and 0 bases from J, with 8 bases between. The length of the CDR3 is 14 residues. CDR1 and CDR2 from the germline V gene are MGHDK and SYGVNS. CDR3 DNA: TGTGCCAGCAGTTCCATGCTCTCTGGAAACACCATATATTTT. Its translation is CASSSMLSGNTIYF. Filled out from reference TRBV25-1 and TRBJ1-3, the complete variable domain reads EADIYQTPRYLVIGTGKKITLECSQTMGHDKMYWYQQDPGMELHLIHYSYGVNSTEKGDLSSESTVSRIRTEHFPLTLESARPSHTSQYLCASSSMLSGNTIYFGEGSWLTVV.

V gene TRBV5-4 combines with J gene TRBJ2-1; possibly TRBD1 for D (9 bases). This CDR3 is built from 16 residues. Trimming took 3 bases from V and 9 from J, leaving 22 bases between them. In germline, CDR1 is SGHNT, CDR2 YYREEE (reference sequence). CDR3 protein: CASSSTWDRAGGEQFF. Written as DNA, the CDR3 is TGTGCCAGCAGCTCAACCTGGGACAGGGCGGGAGGTGAGCAGTTCTTC. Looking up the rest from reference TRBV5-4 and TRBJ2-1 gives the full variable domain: ETGVTQSPTHLIKTRGQQVTLRCSSQSGHNTVSWYQQALGQGPQFIFQYYREEENGRGNFPPRFSGLQFPNYSSELNVNALELDDSALYLCASSSTWDRAGGEQFFGPGTRLTVL.

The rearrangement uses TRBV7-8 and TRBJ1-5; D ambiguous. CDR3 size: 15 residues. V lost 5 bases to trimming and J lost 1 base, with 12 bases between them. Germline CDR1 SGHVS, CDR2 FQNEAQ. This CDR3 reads CASSPMGLSNQPQHF. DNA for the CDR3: TGTGCCAGCAGCCCGATGGGGTTAAGCAATCAGCCCCAGCATTTT.

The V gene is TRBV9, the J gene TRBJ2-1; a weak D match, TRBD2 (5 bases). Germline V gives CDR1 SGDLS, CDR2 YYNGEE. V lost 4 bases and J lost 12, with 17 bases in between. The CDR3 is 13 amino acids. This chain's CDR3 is CASSPPVEEAQFF. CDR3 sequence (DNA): TGTGCCAGCAGCCCACCCGTGGAGGAGGCGCAGTTCTTC.

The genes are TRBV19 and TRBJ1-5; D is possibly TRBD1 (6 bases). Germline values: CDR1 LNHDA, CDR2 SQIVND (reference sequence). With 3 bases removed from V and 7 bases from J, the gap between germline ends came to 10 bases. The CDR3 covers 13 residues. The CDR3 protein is CASSMGHRQPQHF. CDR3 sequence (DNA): TGTGCCAGTAGTATGGGACATAGGCAGCCCCAGCATTTT.

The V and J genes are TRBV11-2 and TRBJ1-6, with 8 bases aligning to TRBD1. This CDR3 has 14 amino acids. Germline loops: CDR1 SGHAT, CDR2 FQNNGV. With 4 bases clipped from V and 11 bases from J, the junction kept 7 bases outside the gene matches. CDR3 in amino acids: CASSSQGAGTPLHF. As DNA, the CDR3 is TGTGCCAGCAGCTCCCAGGGGGCAGGTACACCCCTCCACTTT. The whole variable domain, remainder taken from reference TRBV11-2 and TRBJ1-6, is EAGVAQSPRYKIIEKRQSVAFWCNPISGHATLYWYQQILGQGPKLLIQFQNNGVVDDSQLPKDRFSAERLKGVDSTLKIQPAKLEDSAVYLCASSSQGAGTPLHFGNGTRLTVT.

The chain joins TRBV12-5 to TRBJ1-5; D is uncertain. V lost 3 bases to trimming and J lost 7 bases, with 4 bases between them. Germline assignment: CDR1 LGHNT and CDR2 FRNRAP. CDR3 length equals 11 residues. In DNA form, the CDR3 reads TGTGCTAGTGGTTTAGTACAGCCCCAGCATTTT. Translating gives CASGLVQPQHF. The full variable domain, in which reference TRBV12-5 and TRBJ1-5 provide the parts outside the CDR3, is DARVTQTPRHKVTEMGQEVTMRCQPILGHNTVFWYRQTMMQGLELLAYFRNRAPLDDSGMPKDRFSAEMPDATLATLKIQPSEPRDSAVYFCASGLVQPQHFGDGTRLSIL.

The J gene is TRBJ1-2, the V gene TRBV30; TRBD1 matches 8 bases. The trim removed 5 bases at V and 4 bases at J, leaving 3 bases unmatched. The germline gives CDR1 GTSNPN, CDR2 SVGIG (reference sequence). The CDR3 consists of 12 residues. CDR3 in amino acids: CAWGQGLYGYTF. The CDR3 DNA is TGTGCCTGGGGACAGGGACTCTATGGCTACACCTTC.

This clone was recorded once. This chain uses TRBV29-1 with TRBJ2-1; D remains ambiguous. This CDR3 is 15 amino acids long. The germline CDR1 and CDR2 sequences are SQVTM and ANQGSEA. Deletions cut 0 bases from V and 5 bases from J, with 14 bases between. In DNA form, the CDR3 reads TGCAGCGTTGAAGACCCACCGACCCTAAACAATGAGCAGTTCTTC. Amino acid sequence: CSVEDPPTLNNEQFF.

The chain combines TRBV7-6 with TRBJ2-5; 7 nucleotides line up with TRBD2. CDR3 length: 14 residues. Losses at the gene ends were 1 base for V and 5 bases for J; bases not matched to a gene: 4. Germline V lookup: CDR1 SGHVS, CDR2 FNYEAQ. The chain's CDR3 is CASSLGGGYETQYF. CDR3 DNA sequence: TGTGCCAGCAGCTTAGGGGGGGGTTACGAGACCCAGTACTTC. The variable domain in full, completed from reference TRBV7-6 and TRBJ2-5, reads GAGVSQSPRYKVTKRGQDVALRCDPISGHVSLYWYRQALGQGPEFLTYFNYEAQQDKSGLPNDRFSAERPEGSISTLTIQRTEQRDSAMYRCASSLGGGYETQYFGPGTRLLVL.

The CDR3 is CASSALGQLAKNIQYF. The CDR3 DNA follows: TGTGCCAGCAGCGCGCTTGGACAGCTAGCCAAAAACATTCAGTACTTC. The chain couples TRBV7-9 to TRBJ2-4; D might be TRBD1 (6 bases). V lost 5 bases, J lost 0 bases, and 14 bases lay in between. The CDR3 runs 16 residues. The germline CDR1 and CDR2 sequences are SEHNR and FQNEAQ (reference sequence).

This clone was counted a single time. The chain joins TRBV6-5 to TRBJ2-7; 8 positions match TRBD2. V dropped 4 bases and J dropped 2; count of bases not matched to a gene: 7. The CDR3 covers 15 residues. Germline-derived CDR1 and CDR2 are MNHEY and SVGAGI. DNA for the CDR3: TGTGCCAGCAGTTCGTACCACGGGGGGGCCTACGAGCAGTACTTC. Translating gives CASSSYHGGAYEQYF.

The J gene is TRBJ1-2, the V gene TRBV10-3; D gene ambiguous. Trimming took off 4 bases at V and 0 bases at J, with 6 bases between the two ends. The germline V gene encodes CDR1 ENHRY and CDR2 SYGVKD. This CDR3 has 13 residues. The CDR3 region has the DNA TGTGCCATCAGTGGCGAGGCTAACTATGGCTACACCTTC. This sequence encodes CAISGEANYGYTF.

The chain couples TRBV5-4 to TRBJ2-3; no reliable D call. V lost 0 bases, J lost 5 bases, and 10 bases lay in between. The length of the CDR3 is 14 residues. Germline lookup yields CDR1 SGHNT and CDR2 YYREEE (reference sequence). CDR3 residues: CASSLEGLEDTQYF. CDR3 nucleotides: TGTGCCAGCAGCTTGGAGGGTTTGGAAGATACGCAGTATTTT.

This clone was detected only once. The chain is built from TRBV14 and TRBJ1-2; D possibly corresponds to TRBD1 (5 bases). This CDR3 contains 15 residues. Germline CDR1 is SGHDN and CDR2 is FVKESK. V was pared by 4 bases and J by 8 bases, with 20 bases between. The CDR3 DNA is TGTGCCAGCAGCCCCCTCAAGGTGGGGGGTCAAGGCTACACCTTC. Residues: CASSPLKVGGQGYTF.

The CDR3 region is CASNQGINTEAFF. CDR3 bases: TGTGCCAGCAACCAGGGGATAAACACTGAAGCTTTCTTT. The chain carries TRBV2 and TRBJ1-1; D might be TRBD1 (6 bases). Germline V lookup: CDR1 SNHLY, CDR2 FYNNEI. Trimming removed 7 bases from V and 2 bases from J, with 11 bases in between. The CDR3 spans 13 residues.